This is a list of T cell receptor beta chains from one sample in a study of graft-versus-host responses after intestinal transplantation. Profiled with immunoSEQ multiplex PCR; TCRdb holds only in-frame clones, not every one. Among fewer than 110,000 clones listed, approximately 90% were seen once. For these TCRs, the target antigens are not known. This specimen was unstimulated CD4+ T cells sorted from spleen or lymph node cells, taken before transplant. The receptors were gathered from a human donor who was the organ donor for an intestinal transplant. CDR3s include the opening cysteine and the closing phenylalanine or tryptophan. D genes are given only for firm matches. Clone size is given for some rows only: seen once, a few or many times, or a class if the clone is expanded.

d_call: TRBD1; v_call: TRBV6-1; j_call: TRBJ1-2; clone_size: -; cdr3_aa: CASSNRDRTYYGYTF; cdr3_nt: TGTGCCAGCAGTAACCGGGACAGGACTTACTATGGCTACACCTTC
d_call: -; v_call: TRBV27; j_call: TRBJ1-3; clone_size: -; cdr3_aa: CASRPKTGIFGNTIYF; cdr3_nt: TGTGCCAGCAGACCTAAAACAGGGATTTTTGGAAACACCATATATTTT
d_call: -; v_call: TRBV7-5; j_call: TRBJ2-7; clone_size: -; cdr3_aa: CASSDSGRVHEQYF; cdr3_nt: TGTGCCAGCAGCGATAGCGGGAGAGTCCACGAGCAGTACTTC
d_call: TRBD1; v_call: TRBV5-1; j_call: TRBJ1-1; clone_size: -; cdr3_aa: CASSEQGLGTEAFF; cdr3_nt: TGCGCCAGCAGCGAACAGGGGCTTGGCACTGAAGCTTTCTTT
d_call: -; v_call: TRBV6-1; j_call: TRBJ1-4; clone_size: -; cdr3_aa: CASSEGEIRGEKLFF; cdr3_nt: TGTGCCAGCAGTGAAGGAGAAATCAGGGGTGAAAAACTGTTTTTT
d_call: -; v_call: TRBV27; j_call: TRBJ2-1; clone_size: -; cdr3_aa: CASSYSRVNNEQFF; cdr3_nt: TGTGCCAGCAGTTACTCCAGGGTGAACAATGAGCAGTTCTTC
d_call: -; v_call: TRBV19; j_call: TRBJ1-6; clone_size: -; cdr3_aa: CASSIIRPRSSYNSPLHF; cdr3_nt: TGTGCCAGTAGTATAATACGACCGAGGAGCTCCTATAATTCACCCCTCCACTTT
d_call: -; v_call: TRBV5-6; j_call: TRBJ1-2; clone_size: -; cdr3_aa: CASSLGGNYGYTF; cdr3_nt: TGTGCCAGCAGCTTGGGAGGGAACTATGGCTACACCTTC
d_call: -; v_call: TRBV10-1; j_call: TRBJ2-2; clone_size: -; cdr3_aa: CASSDPTGELFF; cdr3_nt: TGCGCCAGCAGTGATCCCACCGGGGAGCTGTTTTTT
d_call: TRBD1; v_call: TRBV18; j_call: TRBJ2-7; clone_size: -; cdr3_aa: CASSPRTGHYEQYF; cdr3_nt: TGTGCCAGCTCACCACGGACAGGACACTACGAGCAGTACTTC
d_call: -; v_call: TRBV2; j_call: TRBJ1-4; clone_size: -; cdr3_aa: CASSVYEKLFF; cdr3_nt: TGTGCCAGCAGTGTTTATGAAAAACTGTTTTTT
d_call: -; v_call: TRBV7-8; j_call: TRBJ1-1; clone_size: once; cdr3_aa: CASSLTQANTEAFF; cdr3_nt: TGTGCCAGCAGCTTGACACAGGCGAACACTGAAGCTTTCTTT
d_call: -; v_call: TRBV6-4; j_call: TRBJ2-1; clone_size: -; cdr3_aa: CASSASGTPYNEQFF; cdr3_nt: TGTGCCAGCAGTGCCTCCGGGACACCTTACAATGAGCAGTTCTTC
d_call: TRBD1; v_call: TRBV27; j_call: TRBJ1-2; clone_size: -; cdr3_aa: CASSSPGGANYGYTF; cdr3_nt: TGTGCCAGCAGTTCCCCAGGGGGAGCCAACTATGGCTACACCTTC
d_call: -; v_call: TRBV10-2; j_call: TRBJ2-7; clone_size: -; cdr3_aa: CASSGSGNYEQYF; cdr3_nt: TGCGCCAGCAGCGGTAGCGGAAACTACGAGCAGTACTTC
d_call: -; v_call: TRBV11-2; j_call: TRBJ1-1; clone_size: -; cdr3_aa: CASSRLTGNTEAFF; cdr3_nt: TGTGCCAGCAGCCGCTTGACAGGGAACACTGAAGCTTTCTTT
d_call: -; v_call: TRBV7-9; j_call: TRBJ2-3; clone_size: -; cdr3_aa: CASSPRFVAGPTDTQYF; cdr3_nt: TGTGCCAGCAGCCCCCGTTTCGTGGCGGGCCCCACAGATACGCAGTATTTT
d_call: TRBD2; v_call: TRBV7-9; j_call: TRBJ2-1; clone_size: -; cdr3_aa: CASSLHAGGKPEQFF; cdr3_nt: TGTGCCAGCAGCTTACACGCGGGAGGGAAACCTGAGCAGTTCTTC
d_call: -; v_call: TRBV27; j_call: TRBJ2-2; clone_size: -; cdr3_aa: CASSLLGEGTGELFF; cdr3_nt: TGTGCCAGCAGTTTATTAGGGGAAGGCACCGGGGAGCTGTTTTTT
d_call: -; v_call: TRBV15; j_call: TRBJ1-6; clone_size: few; cdr3_aa: CATTPGVNSPLHF; cdr3_nt: TGTGCCACCACCCCGGGGGTAAATTCACCCCTCCACTTT
d_call: TRBD1; v_call: TRBV5-4; j_call: TRBJ1-3; clone_size: -; cdr3_aa: CASSSSGTVGNTIYF; cdr3_nt: TGTGCCAGCAGCTCCTCCGGGACAGTTGGAAACACCATATATTTT
d_call: TRBD2; v_call: TRBV7-9; j_call: TRBJ2-3; clone_size: -; cdr3_aa: CASSLGWGGNTDTQYF; cdr3_nt: TGTGCCAGCAGCTTAGGCTGGGGAGGGAACACAGATACGCAGTATTTT
d_call: -; v_call: TRBV10-1; j_call: TRBJ2-7; clone_size: -; cdr3_aa: CASSAGFAAGEQYF; cdr3_nt: TGCGCCAGCAGCGCAGGGTTCGCCGCGGGGGAGCAGTACTTC
d_call: TRBD1; v_call: TRBV6-6; j_call: TRBJ1-2; clone_size: once; cdr3_aa: CASKVTGGMGYTF; cdr3_nt: TGTGCCAGCAAAGTAACAGGGGGCATGGGCTACACCTTC
d_call: TRBD1; v_call: TRBV6-1; j_call: TRBJ2-7; clone_size: -; cdr3_aa: CASRVQGLSYEQYF; cdr3_nt: TGTGCCAGCAGAGTACAGGGGCTTTCCTACGAGCAGTACTTC
d_call: -; v_call: TRBV14; j_call: TRBJ2-7; clone_size: -; cdr3_aa: CASSQSKGKVEQYF; cdr3_nt: TGTGCCAGCAGCCAATCCAAGGGGAAAGTCGAGCAGTACTTC
d_call: -; v_call: TRBV6-6; j_call: TRBJ1-2; clone_size: -; cdr3_aa: CASSSPGLRGGYTF; cdr3_nt: TGTGCCAGCAGTTCCCCCGGACTCCGGGGAGGCTACACCTTC
d_call: TRBD1; v_call: TRBV6-5; j_call: TRBJ2-5; clone_size: -; cdr3_aa: CASSYLTTRTGLYF; cdr3_nt: TGTGCCAGCAGTTACCTTACAACCAGGACAGGCCTGTACTTC
d_call: TRBD2; v_call: TRBV5-6; j_call: TRBJ2-1; clone_size: -; cdr3_aa: CASSFGALAGGEYNEQFF; cdr3_nt: TGTGCCAGCAGCTTTGGGGCTTTAGCGGGGGGTGAATACAATGAGCAGTTCTTC
d_call: TRBD2; v_call: TRBV27; j_call: TRBJ2-7; clone_size: -; cdr3_aa: CASSVAGGPYEQYF; cdr3_nt: TGTGCCAGCAGTGTAGCGGGAGGGCCCTACGAGCAGTACTTC
d_call: TRBD2; v_call: TRBV9; j_call: TRBJ2-3; clone_size: -; cdr3_aa: CASSPGLAGVADTQYF; cdr3_nt: TGTGCCAGCAGCCCGGGACTAGCGGGAGTAGCAGATACGCAGTATTTT
d_call: TRBD2; v_call: TRBV10-2; j_call: TRBJ2-7; clone_size: once; cdr3_aa: CASQREFVYEQYF; cdr3_nt: TGCGCCAGCCAGCGGGAGTTTGTGTACGAGCAGTACTTC
d_call: TRBD1; v_call: TRBV2; j_call: TRBJ1-1; clone_size: -; cdr3_aa: CASSVQGAKRTEAFF; cdr3_nt: TGTGCCAGCAGTGTACAGGGGGCGAAGAGAACTGAAGCTTTCTTT
d_call: TRBD2; v_call: TRBV29-1; j_call: TRBJ2-2; clone_size: -; cdr3_aa: CSVISGGASNTGELFF; cdr3_nt: TGCAGCGTCATTAGCGGGGGGGCCTCGAACACCGGGGAGCTGTTTTTT
d_call: -; v_call: TRBV6-1; j_call: TRBJ1-5; clone_size: -; cdr3_aa: CASSEARSDQPQHF; cdr3_nt: TGTGCCAGCAGTGAAGCCCGCAGCGATCAGCCCCAGCATTTT
d_call: TRBD2; v_call: TRBV5-1; j_call: TRBJ2-3; clone_size: -; cdr3_aa: CATSQGRDVDTQYF; cdr3_nt: TGCGCCACCTCCCAAGGGAGGGACGTAGATACGCAGTATTTT
d_call: TRBD1; v_call: TRBV6-1; j_call: TRBJ1-2; clone_size: -; cdr3_aa: CASRGTAPTNYGYTF; cdr3_nt: TGTGCCAGCAGAGGGACAGCCCCAACTAACTATGGCTACACCTTC
d_call: -; v_call: TRBV18; j_call: TRBJ1-6; clone_size: few; cdr3_aa: CASSPRPGDSPLHF; cdr3_nt: TGTGCCAGCTCACCGCGTCCAGGAGATTCACCCCTCCACTTT
d_call: -; v_call: TRBV19; j_call: TRBJ1-3; clone_size: -; cdr3_aa: CASSGSLIFSGNTIYF; cdr3_nt: TGTGCCAGTAGTGGGTCCCTGATTTTCTCTGGAAACACCATATATTTT
d_call: -; v_call: TRBV6-1; j_call: TRBJ2-3; clone_size: -; cdr3_aa: CASSEGWGTDTQYF; cdr3_nt: TGTGCCAGCAGTGAAGGATGGGGAACAGATACGCAGTATTTT
d_call: TRBD2; v_call: TRBV11-3; j_call: TRBJ2-2; clone_size: -; cdr3_aa: CASSPRSGSTGELFF; cdr3_nt: TGTGCCAGCAGCCCCCGCAGCGGGAGCACCGGGGAGCTGTTTTTT
d_call: TRBD1; v_call: TRBV6-5; j_call: TRBJ2-3; clone_size: -; cdr3_aa: CASRGDRGTDTQYF; cdr3_nt: TGTGCCAGCAGGGGGGACAGGGGGACAGATACGCAGTATTTT
d_call: -; v_call: TRBV7-9; j_call: TRBJ1-1; clone_size: -; cdr3_aa: CASSPRSRGEAFF; cdr3_nt: TGTGCCAGCAGCCCCAGAAGTCGAGGAGAAGCTTTCTTT
d_call: -; v_call: TRBV30; j_call: TRBJ2-5; clone_size: -; cdr3_aa: CAWSPGLGETQYF; cdr3_nt: TGTGCCTGGAGTCCAGGATTGGGGGAGACCCAGTACTTC
d_call: TRBD1; v_call: TRBV19; j_call: TRBJ2-2; clone_size: -; cdr3_aa: CASSIGTGNTGELFF; cdr3_nt: TGTGCCAGTAGTATAGGGACAGGGAACACCGGGGAGCTGTTTTTT
d_call: -; v_call: TRBV10-1; j_call: TRBJ1-6; clone_size: few; cdr3_aa: CASSARINSPLHF; cdr3_nt: TGCGCCAGCAGTGCACGGATCAATTCACCCCTCCACTTT
d_call: -; v_call: TRBV7-2; j_call: TRBJ2-7; clone_size: -; cdr3_aa: CASSFYGAEQYF; cdr3_nt: TGTGCCAGCAGCTTTTACGGGGCCGAGCAGTACTTC
d_call: -; v_call: TRBV6-1; j_call: TRBJ1-4; clone_size: -; cdr3_aa: CASRGKTNEKLFF; cdr3_nt: TGTGCCAGCAGGGGAAAAACTAATGAAAAACTGTTTTTT
d_call: -; v_call: TRBV6-5; j_call: TRBJ1-2; clone_size: -; cdr3_aa: CASSLQGFNGYTF; cdr3_nt: TGTGCCAGCAGCCTACAGGGATTCAATGGCTACACCTTC
d_call: -; v_call: TRBV30; j_call: TRBJ2-3; clone_size: -; cdr3_aa: CAWRRTAYTDTQYF; cdr3_nt: TGTGCCTGGAGGAGGACAGCCTACACAGATACGCAGTATTTT
d_call: -; v_call: TRBV7-3; j_call: TRBJ2-1; clone_size: -; cdr3_aa: CASSFVGTYNEQFF; cdr3_nt: TGTGCCAGCAGCTTTGTAGGGACCTACAATGAGCAGTTCTTC
d_call: -; v_call: TRBV7-3; j_call: TRBJ2-2; clone_size: -; cdr3_aa: CASSLRGRGAGELFF; cdr3_nt: TGTGCCAGCAGCTTACGAGGGAGGGGGGCCGGGGAGCTGTTTTTT
d_call: -; v_call: TRBV11-3; j_call: TRBJ2-5; clone_size: -; cdr3_aa: CASSAMGEETQYF; cdr3_nt: TGTGCCAGCAGCGCTATGGGGGAGGAGACCCAGTACTTC
d_call: -; v_call: TRBV20-1; j_call: TRBJ2-7; clone_size: -; cdr3_aa: CSARGSYEQYF; cdr3_nt: TGCAGTGCTAGGGGGTCCTACGAGCAGTACTTC
d_call: TRBD1; v_call: TRBV4-2; j_call: TRBJ1-6; clone_size: once; cdr3_aa: CASSQDLDRGGSPLHF; cdr3_nt: TGTGCCAGCAGCCAAGATCTTGACAGGGGGGGCTCACCCCTCCACTTT
d_call: -; v_call: TRBV15; j_call: TRBJ2-5; clone_size: -; cdr3_aa: CATSREIAALQETQYF; cdr3_nt: TGTGCCACCAGCAGAGAAATAGCTGCCCTCCAAGAGACCCAGTACTTC
d_call: TRBD1; v_call: TRBV15; j_call: TRBJ1-1; clone_size: -; cdr3_aa: CATSRDQVQGGQGAAEAFF; cdr3_nt: TGTGCCACCAGCAGAGATCAGGTGCAGGGAGGACAGGGGGCCGCTGAAGCTTTCTTT
d_call: TRBD1; v_call: TRBV5-1; j_call: TRBJ1-1; clone_size: -; cdr3_aa: CASRGTVVNTEAFF; cdr3_nt: TGCGCCAGCAGGGGGACAGTGGTGAACACTGAAGCTTTCTTT
d_call: -; v_call: TRBV29-1; j_call: TRBJ1-1; clone_size: -; cdr3_aa: CSVEENRVRTEAFF; cdr3_nt: TGCAGCGTTGAAGAAAACAGGGTAAGGACTGAAGCTTTCTTT